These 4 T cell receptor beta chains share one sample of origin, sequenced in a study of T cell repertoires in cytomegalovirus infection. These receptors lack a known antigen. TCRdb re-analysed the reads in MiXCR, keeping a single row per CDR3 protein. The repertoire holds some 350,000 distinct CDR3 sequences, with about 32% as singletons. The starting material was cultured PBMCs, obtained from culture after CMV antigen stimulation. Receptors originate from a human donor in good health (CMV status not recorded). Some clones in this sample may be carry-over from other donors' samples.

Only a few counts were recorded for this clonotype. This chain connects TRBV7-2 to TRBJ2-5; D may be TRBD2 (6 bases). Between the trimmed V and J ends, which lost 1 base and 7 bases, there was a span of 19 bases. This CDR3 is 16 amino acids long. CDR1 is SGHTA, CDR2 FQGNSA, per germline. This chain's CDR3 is CASSLGVEGLGGTQYF. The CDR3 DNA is TGTGCCAGCAGCTTAGGGGTGGAGGGGCTCGGGGGGACCCAGTACTTC.

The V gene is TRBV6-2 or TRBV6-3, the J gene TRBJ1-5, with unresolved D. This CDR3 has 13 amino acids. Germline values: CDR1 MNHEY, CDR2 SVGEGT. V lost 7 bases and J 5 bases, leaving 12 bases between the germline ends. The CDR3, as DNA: TGTGCCAGCAAATGGCAGGCGGATCAGCCCCAGCATTTT. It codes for CASKWQADQPQHF.

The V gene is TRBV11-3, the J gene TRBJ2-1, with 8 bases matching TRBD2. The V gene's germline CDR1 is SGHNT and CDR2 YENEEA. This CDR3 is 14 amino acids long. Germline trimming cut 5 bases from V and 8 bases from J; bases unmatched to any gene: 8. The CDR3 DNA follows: TGTGCCAGCAGCAACCACGGACTAGCCGATGAGCAGTTCTTC. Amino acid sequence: CASSNHGLADEQFF.

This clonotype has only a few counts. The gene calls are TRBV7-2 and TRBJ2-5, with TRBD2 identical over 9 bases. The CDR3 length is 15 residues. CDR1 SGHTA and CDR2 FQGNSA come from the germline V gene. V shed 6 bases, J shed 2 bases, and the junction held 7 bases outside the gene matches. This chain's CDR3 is CASSRRLAEQETQYF. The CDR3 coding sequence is TGTGCCAGCAGTCGACGACTAGCGGAACAAGAGACCCAGTACTTC.